This T cell receptor (beta chain) was obtained from a study of T cell clonotyping in hematopoietic cell transplantation. The wider study: Pretransplant recipient samples were taken after cytoreduction.

The V end was cut by 6 bases, the J end by 2 bases, with 14 bases between. The length of the CDR3 is 15 residues. Germline CDR1 is MNHNY and CDR2 is SVGAGI (reference sequence). A note on this clone: Its antigen is undetermined.

Points from the study as a whole: At the given depth, recipient repertoires were over 95% de novo clonotypes. Pathologically expanded recipient clonotypes increased progressively from day 30 to day 180 as diversity fell. No sorting was done, leaving CD4 and CD8 contributions mixed.

Measured with immunoSEQ multiplex PCR; TCRdb has only the in-frame clones, and not every one. The data show 25,000 to 30,000 clones, 65% to 90% seen once. The time point: recipient sample about 28 days before transplant, after cytoreduction. The sample was peripheral blood mononuclear cells, taken before stem cell transplant. The receptor's source is a woman in her sixties with acute myeloid leukemia. Some clones in this sample may be carry-over from other donors' samples. The rearrangement joins TRBV6-6 to TRBJ1-5; D ambiguous. DNA of the CDR3: TGTGCCAGCAGCCCCGAGGGAAGCGGCAATCAGCCCCAGCATTTT. The encoded protein is CASSPEGSGNQPQHF.